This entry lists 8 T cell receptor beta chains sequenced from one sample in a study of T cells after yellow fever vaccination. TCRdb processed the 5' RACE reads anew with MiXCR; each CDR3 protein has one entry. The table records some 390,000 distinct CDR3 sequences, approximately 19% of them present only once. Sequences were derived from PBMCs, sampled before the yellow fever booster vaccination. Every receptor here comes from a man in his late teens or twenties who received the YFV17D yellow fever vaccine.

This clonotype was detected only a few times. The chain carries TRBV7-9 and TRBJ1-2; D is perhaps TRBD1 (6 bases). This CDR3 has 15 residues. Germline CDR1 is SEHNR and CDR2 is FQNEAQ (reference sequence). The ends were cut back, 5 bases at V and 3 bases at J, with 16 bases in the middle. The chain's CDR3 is CASSPRRGYDYGYTF. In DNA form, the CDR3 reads TGTGCCAGCAGCCCTAGAAGGGGGTATGACTATGGCTACACCTTC.

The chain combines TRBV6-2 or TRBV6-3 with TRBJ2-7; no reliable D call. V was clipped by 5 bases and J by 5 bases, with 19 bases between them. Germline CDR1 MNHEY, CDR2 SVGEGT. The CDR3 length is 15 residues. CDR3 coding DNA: TGTGCCAGCAGTACGGTACAGAACCTTCTCGACGAGCAGTACGTC. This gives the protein CASSTVQNLLDEQYV.

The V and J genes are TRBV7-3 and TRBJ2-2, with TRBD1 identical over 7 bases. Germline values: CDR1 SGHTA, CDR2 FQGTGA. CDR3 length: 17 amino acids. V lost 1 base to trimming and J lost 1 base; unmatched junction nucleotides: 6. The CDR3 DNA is TGTGCCAGCAGCTTAAGAAAGGGACAGAAGAACACCGGGGAGCTGTTTTTT. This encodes CASSLRKGQKNTGELFF.

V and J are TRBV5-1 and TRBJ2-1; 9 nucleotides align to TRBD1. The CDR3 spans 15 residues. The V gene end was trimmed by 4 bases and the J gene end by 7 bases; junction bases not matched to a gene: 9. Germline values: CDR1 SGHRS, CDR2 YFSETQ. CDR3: CASSPQQGAKNEQFF. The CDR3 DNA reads TGCGCCAGCAGCCCCCAACAGGGGGCGAAGAATGAGCAGTTCTTC.

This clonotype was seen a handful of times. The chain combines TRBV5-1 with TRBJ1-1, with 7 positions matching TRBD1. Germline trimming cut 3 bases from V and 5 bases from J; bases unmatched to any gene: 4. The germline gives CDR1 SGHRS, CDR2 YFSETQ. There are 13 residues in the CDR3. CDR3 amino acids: CASSWDRTTEAFF. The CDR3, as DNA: TGCGCCAGCAGCTGGGACAGAACGACTGAAGCTTTCTTT.

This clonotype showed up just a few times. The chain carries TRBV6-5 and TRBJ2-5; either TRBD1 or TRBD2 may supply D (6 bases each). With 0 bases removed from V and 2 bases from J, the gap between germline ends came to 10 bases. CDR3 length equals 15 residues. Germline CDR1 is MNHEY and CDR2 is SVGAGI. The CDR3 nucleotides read TGTGCCAGCAGTTACTCGGGGGGCTTACAAGAGACCCAGTACTTC. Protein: CASSYSGGLQETQYF.

The CDR3: CASSSSVAPYEQYF. Written as DNA, the CDR3 is TGTGCCAGCAGCTCCAGTGTTGCGCCCTACGAGCAGTACTTC. The chain is built from TRBV7-9 and TRBJ2-7; no firm D call. Per the germline V gene, CDR1 is SEHNR and CDR2 is FQNEAQ (reference sequence). CDR3 size: 14 residues. Trimming took 4 bases from V and 2 from J, leaving 12 bases between them.

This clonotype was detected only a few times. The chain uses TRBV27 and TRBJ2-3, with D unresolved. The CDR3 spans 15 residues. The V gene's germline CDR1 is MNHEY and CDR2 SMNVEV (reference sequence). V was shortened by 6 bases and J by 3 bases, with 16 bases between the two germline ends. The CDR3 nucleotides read TGTGCCAGCAGCGGGTACGATAGCCCTACAGATACGCAGTATTTT. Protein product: CASSGYDSPTDTQYF.